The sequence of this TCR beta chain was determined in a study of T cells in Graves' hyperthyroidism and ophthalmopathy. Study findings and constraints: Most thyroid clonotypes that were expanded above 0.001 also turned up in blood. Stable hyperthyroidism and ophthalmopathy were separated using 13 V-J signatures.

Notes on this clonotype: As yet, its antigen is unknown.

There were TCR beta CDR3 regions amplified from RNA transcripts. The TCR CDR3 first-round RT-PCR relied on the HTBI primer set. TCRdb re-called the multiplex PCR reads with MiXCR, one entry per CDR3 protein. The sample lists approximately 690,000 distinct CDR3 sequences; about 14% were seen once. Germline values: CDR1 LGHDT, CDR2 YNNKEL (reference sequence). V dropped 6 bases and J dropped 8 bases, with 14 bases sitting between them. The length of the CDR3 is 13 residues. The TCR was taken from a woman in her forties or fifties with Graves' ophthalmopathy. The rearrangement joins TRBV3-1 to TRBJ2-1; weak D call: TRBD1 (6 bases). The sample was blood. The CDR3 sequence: CASRQGIRDEQFF. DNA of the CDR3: TGTGCCAGCAGACAGGGAATTAGGGATGAGCAGTTCTTC.